The source of this T cell receptor (beta chain) is a study of metastatic and nonmetastatic thyroid tumors (dated by TCRdb to 2018 to 2020). Describing the broader study: Repertoires from peripheral blood and from tumor or nodule tissue samples of malignant and benign thyroid patients were compared.

Cut back by 4 bases and 7 bases, the V and J ends lie 8 bases apart. For CDR1 and CDR2, the germline V gene lists SGHRS and YFSETQ. The CDR3, from cysteine to phenylalanine, totals 12 residues. CDR3 DNA is the only sequence kept; it has 36 bases, read in frame from the first base. The research as a whole found: TCR beta diversity was reported as significantly higher in malignant tumors than in benign nodules, in both blood and tumor samples.

Before undergoing thyroid surgery, none of the patients had been given any kind of treatment. Using T-cell receptor beta sequencing, the study looked back at clinical samples from patients collected from about 2011 to 2018. This clone occurred many times. It lacks a known antigen. No base qualities exist here, and no much larger clone lies one base off it. Library preparation was by PCR. Data came from an Illumina HiSeq 4000. High-throughput sequencing was used to profile the TCR beta-chain CDR3 region of each patient. Under the source paper's analysis protocol: The researchers built a classifier to tell apart papillary thyroid cancer patients with distant metastasis, based on CDR3 differences among clinicopathological groups. The Shannon index was used to assess repertoire diversity, and the Morisita-Horn index was used to assess tumor-blood repertoire similarity. The public reads were run again by TCRdb, first through fastp at Q25 and then through MiXCR, and only productive beta chains were kept. What appears here as the V and J calls and clone size reflects TCRdb's work, not the paper's. The sample yields roughly 21,000 clones; about 30% were counted once. The top ten clones comprise about 20% of the sample.

The V gene is TRBV5-1 and the J gene is TRBJ1-4, with TRBD1 tentatively as D gene (5 bases match). Sample: blood. This TCR derives from a female donor with papillary thyroid cancer or a benign thyroid nodule (not recorded which). Some clones in this sample may be carry-over from other donors' samples. Read as DNA, the sequence is TGCGCCAGCAGCCCGGACACTGAAAAACTGTTTTTT. It is translated as CASSPDTEKLFF.